This is a list of T cell receptor beta chains from one sample in a study of blood T cell repertoires in COVID-19. Repertoires were generated with immunoSEQ multiplex PCR, while TCRdb's copy carries only in-frame clones and drops some. Of about 85,000 clones listed, 80% to 85% are singletons. The sequenced material came from peripheral blood. The receptor source for this set is a man aged 55 to 70 with acute or convalescent COVID-19. Both conserved end residues are part of each CDR3. A D gene is named only where the DNA matches it firmly. Clone size is given for some rows only: seen once, a few or many times, or a class if the clone is expanded.

V gene	clone size	D gene	J gene	CDR3 protein	CDR3 DNA
TRBV10-2	.	TRBD2	TRBJ2-2	CASSESASGGTGELFF	TGCGCCAGCAGTGAGTCGGCTAGCGGGGGCACCGGGGAGCTGTTTTTT
TRBV7-9	.	.	TRBJ1-4	CASSLQGKEKLFF	TGTGCCAGCAGCTTACAGGGGAAGGAAAAACTGTTTTTT
TRBV11-2	.	.	TRBJ1-4	CASSFFANEKLFF	TGTGCCAGCAGCTTCTTTGCGAATGAAAAACTGTTTTTT
TRBV4-3	.	TRBD1	TRBJ2-5	CASSQDGDRGETQYF	TGCGCCAGCAGCCAAGATGGGGACAGGGGAGAGACCCAGTACTTC
TRBV5-1	.	.	TRBJ2-5	CASSHRGQNQETQYF	TGCGCCAGCAGCCACCGTGGGCAGAATCAAGAGACCCAGTACTTC
TRBV28	.	TRBD1	TRBJ1-5	CASTETGTGHNQPQHF	TGTGCCAGCACGGAGACCGGGACAGGGCACAATCAGCCCCAGCATTTT
TRBV5-5	once	.	TRBJ1-1	CASSLYEAGNTEAFF	TGTGCCAGCAGCTTGTATGAGGCGGGAAACACTGAAGCTTTCTTT
TRBV5-8	.	.	TRBJ2-1	CASSLGNPPLESSTYNEQFF	TGTGCCAGCAGCTTGGGCAATCCTCCCTTGGAGTCTTCAACCTACAATGAGCAGTTCTTC
TRBV12-5	.	TRBD2	TRBJ2-1	CASGRTSGWDEQFF	TGTGCTAGTGGCCGAACTAGCGGATGGGATGAGCAGTTCTTC
TRBV5-1	once	TRBD1	TRBJ1-3	CASSVDREGNTIYF	TGCGCCAGCAGCGTAGACAGGGAAGGAAACACCATATATTTT
TRBV30	.	TRBD1	TRBJ1-4	CAWSLQGAEKLFF	TGTGCCTGGAGCCTGCAGGGGGCCGAAAAACTGTTTTTT
TRBV27	.	TRBD1	TRBJ1-2	CASSPQGQGGFLGYTF	TGTGCCAGCAGTCCACAAGGGCAGGGGGGATTTCTTGGCTACACCTTC
TRBV4-1	.	TRBD2	TRBJ2-1	CASSPRQTSGGNNEQFF	TGCGCCAGCAGCCCCCGACAGACTAGCGGGGGGAACAATGAGCAGTTCTTC
TRBV24-1	.	TRBD1	TRBJ2-2	CATRDRGGELFF	TGTGCCACCAGGGACAGGGGCGGGGAGCTGTTTTTT
TRBV9	.	.	TRBJ1-1	CASSSLKGLNTEAFF	TGTGCCAGCAGCTCCCTTAAGGGACTAAACACTGAAGCTTTCTTT
TRBV5-6	.	.	TRBJ1-2	CASSLGPQGYYGYTF	TGTGCCAGCAGCTTGGGGCCACAGGGTTACTATGGCTACACCTTC
TRBV2	few	.	TRBJ2-5	CASRKEQETQYF	TGTGCCAGCAGGAAGGAGCAAGAGACCCAGTACTTC
TRBV6-5	few	.	TRBJ1-2	CASSYSSQRFGYTF	TGTGCCAGCAGTTACTCGAGCCAAAGATTTGGCTACACCTTC
TRBV18	.	.	TRBJ1-3	CASSYRPGVSGNTIYF	TGTGCCAGCTCGTATCGCCCAGGGGTCTCTGGAAACACCATATATTTT
TRBV9	once	TRBD1	TRBJ1-1	CASSVEIRGDTEAFF	TGTGCCAGCAGCGTAGAGATCAGGGGGGACACTGAAGCTTTCTTT
TRBV7-8	.	TRBD1	TRBJ1-3	CASSSRQGAAGNTIYF	TGTGCCAGCAGCTCAAGACAGGGGGCGGCTGGAAACACCATATATTTT
TRBV28	.	TRBD1	TRBJ1-6	CASSTHGTANSPLHF	TGTGCCAGCAGTACCCACGGGACAGCCAATTCACCCCTCCACTTT
TRBV5-6	.	.	TRBJ2-7	CASSFRYEQYF	TGTGCCAGCAGCTTCCGGTACGAGCAGTACTTC